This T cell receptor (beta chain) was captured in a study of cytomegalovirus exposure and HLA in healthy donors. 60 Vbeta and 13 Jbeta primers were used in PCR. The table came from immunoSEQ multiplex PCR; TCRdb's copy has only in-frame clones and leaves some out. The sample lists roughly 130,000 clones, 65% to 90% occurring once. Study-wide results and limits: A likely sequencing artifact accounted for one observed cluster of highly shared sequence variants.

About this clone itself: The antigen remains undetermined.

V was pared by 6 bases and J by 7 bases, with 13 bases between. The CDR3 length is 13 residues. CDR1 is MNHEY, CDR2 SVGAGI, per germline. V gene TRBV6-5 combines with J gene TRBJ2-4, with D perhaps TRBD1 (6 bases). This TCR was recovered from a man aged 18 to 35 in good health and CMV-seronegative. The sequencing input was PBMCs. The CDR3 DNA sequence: TGTGCCAGCAGCGACGGAAGGGGGAACATTCAGTACTTC. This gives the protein CASSDGRGNIQYF.